This TCR beta chain was sequenced in a study of post-analysis software for immune sequencing data. Whole-study context: In terms of disease course, relapsing-remitting, secondary progressive and progressive-relapsing multiple sclerosis were included. General observations from the study: Strong co-clustering by F measure was evident for samples that had been prepared in the same batch. Several TRBV segments, TRBV5-6, TRBV5-1 and TRBV20-1 among them, were found more frequent in patients than controls. Controls had significantly higher normalized Chao1 diversity than multiple sclerosis patients.

Tagging with unique molecular identifiers was a feature of the TCR beta cDNA libraries. One entry per CDR3 protein results from TCRdb running MiXCR on the PCR reads. The sample lists hundreds of thousands of distinct CDR3 sequences, around 60% occurring once. The CDR3 loop spans 16 amino acids. Germline V gene lookup returns CDR1 MNHNY and CDR2 SVGAGI (reference sequence). V was clipped by 0 bases and J by 1 base; unmatched bases: 5. Of note for this clonotype: Its antigen is as yet unknown.

The chain recombines TRBV6-6 with TRBJ2-5, with 7 bases matching TRBD1. This TCR was recovered from a girl aged 2-10 years with multiple sclerosis. Sequencing was carried out using blood. The DNA of the CDR3 is TGTGCCAGCAGTTACTCCTTAAGGACAGGCCAAGAGACCCAGTACTTC. Encoded protein: CASSYSLRTGQETQYF.